This entry lists 5 T cell receptor beta chains sequenced from one sample in a study of cytomegalovirus exposure and HLA in healthy donors. PCR involved 60 Vbeta and 13 Jbeta primers. The protocol was immunoSEQ multiplex PCR, while the TCRdb copy is restricted to in-frame clones and leaves out a portion. Of over 150,000 clones in the sample, 84% are singletons; the top ten hold 4.8%. Sequences were obtained from PBMCs. The receptors originated from a girl aged 10-17 years in good health and CMV-seropositive.

The chain employs TRBV4-1 and TRBJ1-3, with a possible D match to TRBD1 (5 bases). The CDR3 has 15 amino acids. V was trimmed by 1 base and J by 3 bases, leaving 10 bases between them. Germline V lookup: CDR1 MGHRA, CDR2 YSYEKL. CDR3 sequence reads: CASSQVIRVGNTIYF. DNA of the CDR3: TGCGCCAGCAGCCAAGTCATCAGGGTTGGAAACACCATATATTTT.

This chain links TRBV14 with TRBJ2-5, with a possible D match to TRBD1 (5 bases). The V and J ends lost 2 bases and 1 base respectively, with 11 bases between them. There are 15 residues in the CDR3. Germline CDR1 is SGHDN and CDR2 is FVKESK. DNA for the CDR3: TGTGCCAGCAGCCAAACAGGCAGGTCCCAAGAGACCCAGTACTTC. This encodes CASSQTGRSQETQYF.

The chain employs TRBV5-1 and TRBJ1-1; D gene uncertain. The CDR3 totals 14 residues. The V end was cut by 0 bases, the J end by 2 bases, with 8 bases between. Germline V lookup: CDR1 SGHRS, CDR2 YFSETQ. Here the CDR3 reads CASSLVTGNTEAFF. The CDR3 DNA reads as TGCGCCAGCAGCTTGGTTACGGGAAACACTGAAGCTTTCTTT.

This chain links TRBV19 with TRBJ1-1, with a tentative D call TRBD1 (5 bases). V dropped 8 bases and J dropped 1 base, with 14 bases sitting between them. This CDR3 has 14 residues. Per germline, CDR1 LNHDA and CDR2 SQIVND (reference sequence). DNA for the CDR3: TGTGCCAGTGCCTGGGGGGAGACGAACACTGAAGCTTTCTTT. Amino acid sequence: CASAWGETNTEAFF.

The chain has TRBV19 and TRBJ2-7; possibly TRBD1 for D (6 bases). This CDR3 comprises 14 residues. V was trimmed by 3 bases and J by 1 base, leaving 10 bases between them. CDR1 is LNHDA and CDR2 is SQIVND in the germline V gene (reference sequence). CDR3 amino acids: CASSITRGSYEQYF. In DNA form, the CDR3 reads TGTGCCAGTAGTATCACCAGGGGTTCCTACGAGCAGTACTTC.